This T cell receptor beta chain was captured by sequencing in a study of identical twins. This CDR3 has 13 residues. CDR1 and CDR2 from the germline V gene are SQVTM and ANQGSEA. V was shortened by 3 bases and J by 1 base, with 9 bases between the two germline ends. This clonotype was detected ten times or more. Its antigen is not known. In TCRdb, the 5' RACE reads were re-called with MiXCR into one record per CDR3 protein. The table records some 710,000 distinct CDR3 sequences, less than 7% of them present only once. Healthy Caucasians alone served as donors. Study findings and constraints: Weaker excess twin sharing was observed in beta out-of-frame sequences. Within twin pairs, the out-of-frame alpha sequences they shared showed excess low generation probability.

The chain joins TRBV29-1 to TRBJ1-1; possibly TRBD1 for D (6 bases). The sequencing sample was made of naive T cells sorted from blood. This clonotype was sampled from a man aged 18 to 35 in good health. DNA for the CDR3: TGCAGCGTTGACGGGGGCCCGAACACTGAAGCTTTCTTT. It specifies CSVDGGPNTEAFF.